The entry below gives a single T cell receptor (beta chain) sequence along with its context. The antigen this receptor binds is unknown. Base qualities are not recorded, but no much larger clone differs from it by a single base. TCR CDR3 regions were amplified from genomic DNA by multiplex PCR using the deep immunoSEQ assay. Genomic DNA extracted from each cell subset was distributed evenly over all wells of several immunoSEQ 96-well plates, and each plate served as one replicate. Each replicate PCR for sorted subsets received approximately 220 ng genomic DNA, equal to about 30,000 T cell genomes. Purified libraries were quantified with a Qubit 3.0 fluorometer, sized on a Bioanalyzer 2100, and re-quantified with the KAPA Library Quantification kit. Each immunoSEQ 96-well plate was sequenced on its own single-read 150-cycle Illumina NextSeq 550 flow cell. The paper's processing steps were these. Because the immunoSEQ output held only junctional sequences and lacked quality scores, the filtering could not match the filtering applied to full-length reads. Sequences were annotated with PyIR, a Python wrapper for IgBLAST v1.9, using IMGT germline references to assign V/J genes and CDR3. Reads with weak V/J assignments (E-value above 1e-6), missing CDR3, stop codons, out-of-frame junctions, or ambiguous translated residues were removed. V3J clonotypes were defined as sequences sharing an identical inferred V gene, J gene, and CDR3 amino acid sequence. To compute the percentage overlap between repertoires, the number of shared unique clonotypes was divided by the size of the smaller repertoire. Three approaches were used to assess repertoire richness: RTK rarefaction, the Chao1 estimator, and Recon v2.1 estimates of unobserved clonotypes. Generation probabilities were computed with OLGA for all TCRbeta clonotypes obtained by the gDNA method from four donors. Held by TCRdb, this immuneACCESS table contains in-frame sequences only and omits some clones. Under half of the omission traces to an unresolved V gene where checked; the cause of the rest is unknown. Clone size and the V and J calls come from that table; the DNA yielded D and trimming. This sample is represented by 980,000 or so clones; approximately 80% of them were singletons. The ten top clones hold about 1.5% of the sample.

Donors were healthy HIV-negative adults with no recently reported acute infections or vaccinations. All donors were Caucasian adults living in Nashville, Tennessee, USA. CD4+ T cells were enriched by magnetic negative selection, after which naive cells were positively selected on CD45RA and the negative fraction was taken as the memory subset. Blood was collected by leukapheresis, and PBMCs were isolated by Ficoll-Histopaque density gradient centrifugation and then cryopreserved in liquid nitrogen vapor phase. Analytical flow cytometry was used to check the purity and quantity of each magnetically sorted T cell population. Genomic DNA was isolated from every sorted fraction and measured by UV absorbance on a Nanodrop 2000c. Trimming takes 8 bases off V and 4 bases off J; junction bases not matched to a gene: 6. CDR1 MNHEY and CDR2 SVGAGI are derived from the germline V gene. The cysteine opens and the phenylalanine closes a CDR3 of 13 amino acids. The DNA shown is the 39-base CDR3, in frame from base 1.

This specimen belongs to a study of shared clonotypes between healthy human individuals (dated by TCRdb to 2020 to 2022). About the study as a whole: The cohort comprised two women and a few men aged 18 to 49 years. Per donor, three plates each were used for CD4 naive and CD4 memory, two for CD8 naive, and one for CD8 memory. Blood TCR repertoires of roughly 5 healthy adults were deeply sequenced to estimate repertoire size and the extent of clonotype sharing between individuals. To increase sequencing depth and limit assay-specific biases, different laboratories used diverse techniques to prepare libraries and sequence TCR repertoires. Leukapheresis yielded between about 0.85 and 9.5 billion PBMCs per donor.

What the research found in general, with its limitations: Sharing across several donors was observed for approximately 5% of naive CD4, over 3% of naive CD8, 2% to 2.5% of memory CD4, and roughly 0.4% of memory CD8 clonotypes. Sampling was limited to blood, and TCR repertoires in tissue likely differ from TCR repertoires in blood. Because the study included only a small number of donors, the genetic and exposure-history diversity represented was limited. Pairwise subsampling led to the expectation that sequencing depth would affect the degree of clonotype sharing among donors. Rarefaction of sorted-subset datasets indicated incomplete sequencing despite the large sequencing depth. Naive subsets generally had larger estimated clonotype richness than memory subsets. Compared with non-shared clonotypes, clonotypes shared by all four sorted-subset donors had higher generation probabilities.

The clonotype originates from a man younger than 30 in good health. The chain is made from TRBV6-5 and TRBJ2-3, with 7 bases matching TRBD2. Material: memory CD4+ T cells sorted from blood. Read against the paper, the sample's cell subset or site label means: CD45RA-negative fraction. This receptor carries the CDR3 CASRVAGSDTQYF. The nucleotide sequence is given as TGTGCCAGCCGCGTAGCGGGCTCAGATACGCAGTATTTT.